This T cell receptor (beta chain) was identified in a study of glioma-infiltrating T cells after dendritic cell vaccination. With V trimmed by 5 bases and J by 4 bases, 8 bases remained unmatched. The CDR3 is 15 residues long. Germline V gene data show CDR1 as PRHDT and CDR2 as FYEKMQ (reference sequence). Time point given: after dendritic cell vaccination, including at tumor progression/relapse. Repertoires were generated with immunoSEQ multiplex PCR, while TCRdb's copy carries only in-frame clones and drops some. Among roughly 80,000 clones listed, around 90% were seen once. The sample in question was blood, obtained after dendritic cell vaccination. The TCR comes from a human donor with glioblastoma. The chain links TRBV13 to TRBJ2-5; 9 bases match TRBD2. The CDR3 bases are TGTGCCAGCAGCCCTCGCGAAGCGGGGGGAGAGACCCAGTACTTC. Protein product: CASSPREAGGETQYF.